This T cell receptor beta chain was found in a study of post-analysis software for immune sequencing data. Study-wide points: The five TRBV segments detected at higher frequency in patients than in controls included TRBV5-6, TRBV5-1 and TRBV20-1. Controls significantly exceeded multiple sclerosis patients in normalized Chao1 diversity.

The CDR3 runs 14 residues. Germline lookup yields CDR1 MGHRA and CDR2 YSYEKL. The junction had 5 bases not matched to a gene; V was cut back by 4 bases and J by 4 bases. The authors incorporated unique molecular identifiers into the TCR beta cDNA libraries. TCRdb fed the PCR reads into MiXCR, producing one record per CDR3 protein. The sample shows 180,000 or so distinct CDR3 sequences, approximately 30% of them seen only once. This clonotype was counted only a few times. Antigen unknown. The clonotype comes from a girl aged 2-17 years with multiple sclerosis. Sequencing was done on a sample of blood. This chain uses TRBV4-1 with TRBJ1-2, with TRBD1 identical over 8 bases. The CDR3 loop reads CASSPAGGGYGYTF. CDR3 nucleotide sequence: TGCGCCAGCAGCCCCGCAGGGGGCGGCTATGGCTACACCTTC.